The T cell receptor beta chain described here comes from a study of T cells in tumors and immune-related adverse events. The CDR3 has 12 amino acids. The germline V gene encodes CDR1 SEHNR and CDR2 FQNEAQ (reference sequence). Trimming removed 5 bases at V and 9 bases at J, with 8 bases between. The data were produced by immunoSEQ multiplex PCR, yet TCRdb's version contains in-frame clones alone and is incomplete. Of about 2,500 clones in the sample, 83% were seen once. The chain carries TRBV7-9 and TRBJ1-6, with D unclear. The clonotype comes from a female donor with metastatic renal cell carcinoma. The source material was tumor tissue, sampled from a patient treated with anti-PD-1 therapy. The CDR3 nucleotides are TGTGCCAGCAGCCCCGGCCTTTCACCCCTCCACTTT. Its translation: CASSPGLSPLHF.